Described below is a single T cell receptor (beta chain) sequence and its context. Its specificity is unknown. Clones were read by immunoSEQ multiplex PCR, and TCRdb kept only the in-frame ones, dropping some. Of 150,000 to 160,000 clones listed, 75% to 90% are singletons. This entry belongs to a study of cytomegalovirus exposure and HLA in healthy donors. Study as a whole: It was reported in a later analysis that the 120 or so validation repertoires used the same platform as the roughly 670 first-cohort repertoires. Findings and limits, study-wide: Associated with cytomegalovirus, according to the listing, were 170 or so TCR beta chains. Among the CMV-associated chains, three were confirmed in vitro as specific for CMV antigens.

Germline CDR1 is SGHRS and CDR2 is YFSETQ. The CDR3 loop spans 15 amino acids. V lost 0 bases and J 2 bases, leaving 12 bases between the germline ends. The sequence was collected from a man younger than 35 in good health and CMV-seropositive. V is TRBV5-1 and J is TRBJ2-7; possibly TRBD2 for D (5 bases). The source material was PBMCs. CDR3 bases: TGCGCCAGCAGCTTGGTTACGGGGAAGCCCTACGAGCAGTACTTC. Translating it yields CASSLVTGKPYEQYF.